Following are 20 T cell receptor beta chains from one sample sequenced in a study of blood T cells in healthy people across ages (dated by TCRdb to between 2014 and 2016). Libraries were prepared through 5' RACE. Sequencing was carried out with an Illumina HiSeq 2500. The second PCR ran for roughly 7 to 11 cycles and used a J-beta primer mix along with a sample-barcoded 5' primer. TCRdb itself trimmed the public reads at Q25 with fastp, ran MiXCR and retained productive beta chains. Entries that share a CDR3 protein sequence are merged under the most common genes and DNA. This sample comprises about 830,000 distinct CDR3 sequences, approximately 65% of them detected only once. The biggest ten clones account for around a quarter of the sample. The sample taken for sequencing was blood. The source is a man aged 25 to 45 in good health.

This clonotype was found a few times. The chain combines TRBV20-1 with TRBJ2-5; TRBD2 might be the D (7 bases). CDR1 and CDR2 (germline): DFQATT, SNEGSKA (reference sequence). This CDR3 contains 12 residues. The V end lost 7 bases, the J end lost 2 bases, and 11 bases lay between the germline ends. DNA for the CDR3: TGCAGTGGTAGGGGGGGACAAGAGACCCAGTACTTC. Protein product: CSGRGGQETQYF.

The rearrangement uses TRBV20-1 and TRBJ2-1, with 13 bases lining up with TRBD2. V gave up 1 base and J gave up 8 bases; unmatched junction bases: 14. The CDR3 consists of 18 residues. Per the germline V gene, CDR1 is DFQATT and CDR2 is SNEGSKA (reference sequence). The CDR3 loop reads CSARVLAKRLAGGDEQFF. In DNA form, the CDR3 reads TGCAGTGCTAGAGTCCTAGCTAAGAGACTAGCGGGGGGCGATGAGCAGTTCTTC.

CDR3 nucleotides: TGTGCCAGCAGCTCGGTAGGGGGGTCCTACAATGAGCAGTACTTC. As protein: CASSSVGGSYNEQYF. This chain connects TRBV28 to TRBJ2-7; D is possibly TRBD1 or TRBD2 (6 bases each). Germline V lookup: CDR1 MDHEN, CDR2 SYDVKM. This CDR3 is built from 15 residues. With 6 bases removed from V and 7 bases from J, the gap between germline ends came to 22 bases.

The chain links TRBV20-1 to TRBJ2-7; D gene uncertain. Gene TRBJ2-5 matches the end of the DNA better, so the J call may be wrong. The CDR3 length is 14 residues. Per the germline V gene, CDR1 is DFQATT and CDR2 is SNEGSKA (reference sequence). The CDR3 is CSASRGVLRETQYF. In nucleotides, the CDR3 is TGCAGTGCTAGCCGAGGTGTTTTGCGAGAGACCCAGTACTTC.

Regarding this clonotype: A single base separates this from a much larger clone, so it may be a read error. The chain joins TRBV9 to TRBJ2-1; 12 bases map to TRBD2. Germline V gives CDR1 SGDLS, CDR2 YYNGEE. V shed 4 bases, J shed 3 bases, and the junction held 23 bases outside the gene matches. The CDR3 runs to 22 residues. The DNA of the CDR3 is TGTGCCAGCAGCCCCCGACGGGGGGGAGGACTAGCGGGGCGCCCCTGCTACAATGAGCAGTTCTTC. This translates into CASSPRRGGGLAGRPCYNEQFF.

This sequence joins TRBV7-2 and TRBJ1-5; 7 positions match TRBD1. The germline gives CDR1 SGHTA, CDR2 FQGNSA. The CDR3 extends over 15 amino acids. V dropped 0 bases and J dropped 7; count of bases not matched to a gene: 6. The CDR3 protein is CASSLAQGRRQPQHF. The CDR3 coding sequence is TGTGCCAGCAGCTTAGCACAGGGGAGACGACAGCCCCAGCATTTT. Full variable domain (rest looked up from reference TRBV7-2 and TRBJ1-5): GAGVSQSPSNKVTEKGKDVELRCDPISGHTALYWYRQSLGQGLEFLIYFQGNSAPDKSGLPSDRFSAERTGGSVSTLTIQRTQQEDSAVYLCASSLAQGRRQPQHFGDGTRLSIL.

CDR3: CASSSGRDRNEKLFF. The CDR3 nucleotides read TGCGCCAGCAGCTCGGGGCGGGACCGTAATGAAAAACTGTTTTTT. This chain links TRBV5-1 with TRBJ1-4; D is perhaps TRBD1 (5 bases). The germline CDR1 and CDR2 sequences are SGHRS and YFSETQ. V shed 3 bases and J shed 4 bases, with 13 bases lying between them. The CDR3 has 15 residues.

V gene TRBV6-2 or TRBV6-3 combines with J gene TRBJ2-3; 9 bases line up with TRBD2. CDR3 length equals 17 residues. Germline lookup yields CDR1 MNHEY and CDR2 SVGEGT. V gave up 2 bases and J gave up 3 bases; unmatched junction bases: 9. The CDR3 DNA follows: TGTGCCAGCAGTTACCCCGACCTAGCGGGGAAAACAGATACGCAGTATTTT. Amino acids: CASSYPDLAGKTDTQYF.

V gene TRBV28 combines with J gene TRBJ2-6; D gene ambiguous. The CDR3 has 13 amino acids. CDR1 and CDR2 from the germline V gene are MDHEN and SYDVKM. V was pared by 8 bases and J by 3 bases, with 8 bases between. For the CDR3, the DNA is TGTGCCAGCCTACCTGGTGGGGCCAACGTCCTGACTTTC. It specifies CASLPGGANVLTF.

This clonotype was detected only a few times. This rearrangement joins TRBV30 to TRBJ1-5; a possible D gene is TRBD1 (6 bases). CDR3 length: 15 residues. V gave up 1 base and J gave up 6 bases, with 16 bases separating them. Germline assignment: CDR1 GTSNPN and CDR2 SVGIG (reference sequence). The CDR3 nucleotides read TGTGCCTGGAGTGCAACAGGGATCGTAGGTCAGCCCCAGCATTTT. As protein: CAWSATGIVGQPQHF.

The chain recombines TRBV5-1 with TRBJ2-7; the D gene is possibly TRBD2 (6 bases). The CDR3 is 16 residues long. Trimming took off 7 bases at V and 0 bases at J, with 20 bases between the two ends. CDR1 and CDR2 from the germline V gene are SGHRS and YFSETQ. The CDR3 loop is CASQGRQPQLSYEQYF. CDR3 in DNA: TGCGCCAGCCAAGGGAGGCAGCCACAACTCTCCTACGAGCAGTACTTC.

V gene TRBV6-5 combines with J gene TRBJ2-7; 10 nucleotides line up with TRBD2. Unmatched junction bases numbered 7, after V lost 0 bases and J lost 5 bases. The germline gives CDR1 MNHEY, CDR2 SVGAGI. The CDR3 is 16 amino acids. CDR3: CASSYSQASGGDEQYF. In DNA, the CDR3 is TGTGCCAGCAGTTACTCGCAGGCCAGCGGGGGGGACGAGCAGTACTTC.

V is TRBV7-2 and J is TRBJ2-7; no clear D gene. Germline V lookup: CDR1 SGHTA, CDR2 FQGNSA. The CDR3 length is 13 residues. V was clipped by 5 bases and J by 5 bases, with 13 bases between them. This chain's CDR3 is CASSINPAHEQYF. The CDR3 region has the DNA TGTGCCAGCAGCATAAATCCGGCTCACGAGCAGTACTTC.

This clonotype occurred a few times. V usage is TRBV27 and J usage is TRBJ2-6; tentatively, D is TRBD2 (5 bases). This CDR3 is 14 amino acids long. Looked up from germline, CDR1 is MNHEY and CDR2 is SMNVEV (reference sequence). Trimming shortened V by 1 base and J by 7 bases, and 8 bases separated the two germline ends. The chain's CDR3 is CASSLYGGANVLTF. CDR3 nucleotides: TGTGCCAGCAGTTTATATGGAGGAGCCAACGTCCTGACTTTC. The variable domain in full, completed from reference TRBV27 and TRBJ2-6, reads EAQVTQNPRYLITVTGKKLTVTCSQNMNHEYMSWYRQDPGLGLRQIYYSMNVEVTDKGDVPEGYKVSRKEKRNFPLILESPSPNQTSLYFCASSLYGGANVLTFGAGSRLTVL.

The DNA for the CDR3 is TGTGCCAGCAGTGGCTGGGACAGAAACACTGAAGCTTTCTTT. Protein product: CASSGWDRNTEAFF. V and J are TRBV12-3 or TRBV12-4 and TRBJ1-1, with TRBD1 matching over 7 bases. The CDR3 is 14 amino acids. Trimming at V came to 5 bases and at J to 2 bases, leaving 5 bases not matched to a gene.

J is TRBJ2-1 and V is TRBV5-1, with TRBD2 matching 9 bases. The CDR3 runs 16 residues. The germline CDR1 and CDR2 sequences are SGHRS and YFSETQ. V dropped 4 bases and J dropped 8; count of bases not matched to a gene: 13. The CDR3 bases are TGCGCCAGCAGCCTGGGTAGCGGGGGACTCAGACATGAGCAGTTCTTC. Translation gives CASSLGSGGLRHEQFF. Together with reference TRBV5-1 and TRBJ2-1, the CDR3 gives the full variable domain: KAGVTQTPRYLIKTRGQQVTLSCSPISGHRSVSWYQQTPGQGLQFLFEYFSETQRNKGNFPGRFSGRQFSNSRSEMNVSTLELGDSALYLCASSLGSGGLRHEQFFGPGTRLTVL.

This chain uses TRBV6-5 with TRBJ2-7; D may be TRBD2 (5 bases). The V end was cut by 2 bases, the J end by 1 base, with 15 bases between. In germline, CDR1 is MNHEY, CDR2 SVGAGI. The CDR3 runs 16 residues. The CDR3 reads CASSYPTPEGSYEQYF. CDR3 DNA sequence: TGTGCCAGCAGTTACCCGACGCCCGAGGGATCCTACGAGCAGTACTTC.

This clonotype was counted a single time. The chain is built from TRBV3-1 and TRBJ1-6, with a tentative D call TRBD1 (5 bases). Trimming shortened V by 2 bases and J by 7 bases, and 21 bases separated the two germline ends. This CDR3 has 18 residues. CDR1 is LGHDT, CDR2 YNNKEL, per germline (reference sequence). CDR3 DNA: TGTGCCAGCAGCCAACGTCCCCAACCGGGACCGGTGAATTCACCCCTCCACTTT. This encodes CASSQRPQPGPVNSPLHF.

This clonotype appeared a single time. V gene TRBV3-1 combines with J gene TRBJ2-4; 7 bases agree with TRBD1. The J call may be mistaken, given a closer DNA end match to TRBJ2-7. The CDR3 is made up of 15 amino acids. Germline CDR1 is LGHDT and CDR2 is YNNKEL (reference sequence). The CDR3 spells CASSQVGQFSYEQYF. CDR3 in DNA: TGTGCCAGCAGCCAAGTGGGACAGTTCTCCTACGAGCAGTACTTC.

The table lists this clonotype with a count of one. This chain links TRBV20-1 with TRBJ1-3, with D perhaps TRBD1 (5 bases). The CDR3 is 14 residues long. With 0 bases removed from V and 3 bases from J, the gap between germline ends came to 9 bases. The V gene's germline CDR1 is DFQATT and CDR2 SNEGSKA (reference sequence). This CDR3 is CSARDGAGGNTIYF. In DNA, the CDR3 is TGCAGTGCTAGAGATGGGGCTGGTGGAAACACCATATATTTT.